A single sample gave rise to the 21 T cell receptor beta chains below, sequenced in a study of blood T cell repertoires in COVID-19. The table came from immunoSEQ multiplex PCR; TCRdb's copy has only in-frame clones and leaves some out. This sample has tens of thousands of clones, with roughly 80% found just once. The source material was peripheral blood. The receptors stem from a man aged 60 to 75 in a cohort sampled during active COVID-19.

The V and J genes are TRBV3-1 (or the pseudogene TRBV3-2) and TRBJ2-1; possible D gene TRBD2, 6 bases. The CDR3 runs to 12 residues. Trimming shortened V by 4 bases and J by 13 bases, and 14 bases separated the two germline ends. Germline V gives CDR1 LGHDT, CDR2 YNNKEL (reference sequence). The CDR3 spells CASSRGEDTQFF. CDR3 bases: TGTGCCAGCAGCCGCGGGGAGGACACCCAGTTCTTC.

V is TRBV25-1 and J is TRBJ1-2, with 8 positions matching TRBD1. Germline V gene lookup returns CDR1 MGHDK and CDR2 SYGVNS. V shed 1 base and J 7 bases; nucleotides not matched to a gene: 8. The CDR3 runs to 15 residues. The CDR3 sequence is CASSESRTGPLGYTF. In DNA, the CDR3 is TGTGCCAGCAGTGAATCTAGGACAGGGCCCCTTGGCTACACCTTC.

The chain carries TRBV5-8 and TRBJ1-5; D unclear. This CDR3 spans 12 amino acids. Germline V gene lookup returns CDR1 SGHTS and CDR2 YDEGEE. Trimming pared 4 bases from V and 9 bases from J, leaving 11 bases between. CDR3 loop: CASSLHRWPQHF. As DNA, the CDR3 is TGTGCCAGCAGCCTTCATCGGTGGCCCCAGCATTTT.

The chain recombines TRBV5-1 with TRBJ2-5, with 8 bases that match TRBD2. J was trimmed by 11 bases and V by 0 bases; bases with no gene match: 12. Germline CDR1 and CDR2: SGHRS and YFSETQ. The CDR3 consists of 15 residues. CDR3 sequence (DNA): TGCGCCAGCAGCTTGGTGTCCGGCGGGGGGCAGGGACAGTACTTC. It yields the protein CASSLVSGGGQGQYF. The full variable domain, with the rest looked up from reference TRBV5-1 and TRBJ2-5, is KAGVTQTPRYLIKTRGQQVTLSCSPISGHRSVSWYQQTPGQGLQFLFEYFSETQRNKGNFPGRFSGRQFSNSRSEMNVSTLELGDSALYLCASSLVSGGGQGQYFGPGTRLLVL.

Written as DNA, the CDR3 is TGTGCCAGTAGAGGTAGTACAGCTTTCTCTGGAAACACCATATATTTT. It codes for CASRGSTAFSGNTIYF. V is TRBV19 and J is TRBJ1-3; D is undetermined. The CDR3 length is 16 residues. The germline V and J ends were trimmed by 6 bases and 0 bases, with 15 bases remaining between them. Germline V gives CDR1 LNHDA, CDR2 SQIVND (reference sequence).

The chain joins TRBV7-9 to TRBJ1-1; 9 bases map to TRBD1. V trimming: 5 bases; J trimming: 6 bases; junction bases outside the gene matches: 10. In germline, CDR1 is SEHNR, CDR2 FQNEAQ (reference sequence). The CDR3 sequence is 15 residues long. The CDR3 region has the DNA TGTGCCAGCAGCAAAAGTGGGACAGGGCTCGCTGAAGCTTTCTTT. It is translated as CASSKSGTGLAEAFF.

The chain has TRBV7-6 and TRBJ2-5, with 8 bases fitting TRBD1. Germline values: CDR1 SGHVS, CDR2 FNYEAQ. The CDR3 has 14 amino acids. The V gene end was trimmed by 5 bases and the J gene end by 4 bases; junction bases not matched to a gene: 6. The CDR3 DNA sequence: TGTGCCAGCAGCCCACTACAGGGGGGAGAGACCCAGTACTTC. Translation gives CASSPLQGGETQYF. The whole variable domain, filled in from reference TRBV7-6 and TRBJ2-5, reads GAGVSQSPRYKVTKRGQDVALRCDPISGHVSLYWYRQALGQGPEFLTYFNYEAQQDKSGLPNDRFSAERPEGSISTLTIQRTEQRDSAMYRCASSPLQGGETQYFGPGTRLLVL.

The V and J genes are TRBV6-1 and TRBJ2-2, with TRBD1 as a possible D gene (6 bases). V lost 2 bases, J lost 7 bases, and 14 bases lay in between. CDR3 length: 15 residues. In germline, CDR1 is MNHNS, CDR2 SASEGT. CDR3 in DNA: TGTGCCAGCAGTGAATATTCCAGGGGTGACGGGGAGCTGTTTTTT. This sequence encodes CASSEYSRGDGELFF.

This chain uses TRBV28 with TRBJ1-1; D not certain. This CDR3 comprises 18 residues. V was trimmed by 8 bases and J by 11 bases, leaving 36 bases between them. Per germline, CDR1 MDHEN and CDR2 SYDVKM. The CDR3 DNA sequence: TGTGCCAGCTCTCCTCCGCGAGCGGCCTATTATCGGTTTTGGGAGGCTTTCTTT. It translates to CASSPPRAAYYRFWEAFF.

The rearrangement uses TRBV11-3 and TRBJ2-1, with no clear D. Germline V gene sequence: CDR1 SGHNT, CDR2 YENEEA. V was pared by 8 bases and J by 9 bases, with 14 bases between. This CDR3 has 12 residues. CDR3 bases: TGTGCCAGCGGGCTCCAGGTATCTGAGCAGTTCTTC. This encodes CASGLQVSEQFF.

The chain couples TRBV5-8 to TRBJ2-7; 11 positions match TRBD2. The CDR3 consists of 13 residues. J was trimmed by 1 base and V by 9 bases; bases with no gene match: 3. CDR1 SGHTS and CDR2 YDEGEE come from the germline V gene. CDR3 nucleotides: TGTGCCACCTCTAGCGGGAGGTCCTACGAGCAGTACTTC. This translates into CATSSGRSYEQYF.

This clone was picked up a small number of times. The J gene is TRBJ2-4, the V gene TRBV5-6; 7 nucleotides match TRBD2. The CDR3 has 16 amino acids. V was pared by 2 bases and J by 4 bases, with 9 bases of the junction left unmatched. The germline V gene encodes CDR1 SGHDT and CDR2 YYEEEE. The CDR3 nucleotides are TGTGCCAGCAGCTTCGCAGCGGGAAGGTCAAAAAACATTCAGTACTTC. This sequence encodes CASSFAAGRSKNIQYF.

The chain links TRBV6-5 to TRBJ2-2; the D is unclear. The germline V gene encodes CDR1 MNHEY and CDR2 SVGAGI. The length of the CDR3 is 13 residues. V lost 8 bases and J 6 bases, leaving 13 bases between the germline ends. The DNA for the CDR3 is TGTGCCAGCGGAGCCGGCAGCTCCGGGGAGCTGTTTTTT. Translation: CASGAGSSGELFF.

The rearrangement joins TRBV6-5 to TRBJ1-1; 11 bases fit TRBD1. This CDR3 has 12 amino acids. The ends lost 8 bases at V and 8 bases at J; junction bases unmatched: 4. The V gene's germline CDR1 is MNHEY and CDR2 SVGAGI. Here the CDR3 reads CASEGQGVEAFF. The CDR3 DNA reads as TGTGCCAGCGAGGGACAGGGGGTAGAAGCTTTCTTT.

V usage is TRBV4-2 and J usage is TRBJ2-3; TRBD2 matches at 9 bases. From germline, CDR1 is LGHNA and CDR2 YNFKEQ. V shed 0 bases and J 0 bases; nucleotides not matched to a gene: 7. The CDR3 loop spans 18 amino acids. The CDR3 DNA sequence: TGTGCCAGCAGCCAAGATATAGGACTAGCGCCAAGCACAGATACGCAGTATTTT. Translation: CASSQDIGLAPSTDTQYF.

This clone turned up a few times. The chain links TRBV15 to TRBJ1-1, with D possibly matching TRBD1 (5 bases). CDR3 length: 15 residues. V dropped 5 bases and J dropped 4 bases, with 17 bases sitting between them. CDR1 is LNHNV, CDR2 YYDKDF, per germline (reference sequence). The CDR3 DNA reads TGTGCCACCAGCGTAAGCAGGGACGGGGGCACTGAAGCTTTCTTT. Protein: CATSVSRDGGTEAFF.

V gene TRBV12-3 or TRBV12-4 combines with J gene TRBJ2-3, with 7 bases identical to TRBD2. There are 12 residues in the CDR3. Trimming cost V 10 bases and J 4 bases; bases outside gene matches: 5. The CDR3 nucleotides are TGTGCCATCAACCGGGGGGCAGATACGCAGTATTTT. It encodes CAINRGADTQYF.

The chain employs TRBV19 and TRBJ1-5; perhaps TRBD1 as D (6 bases). Germline lookup yields CDR1 LNHDA and CDR2 SQIVND (reference sequence). V was cut by 11 bases and J by 3 bases, with 20 bases left in between. The CDR3 has 15 residues. Here the CDR3 reads CAGGEGENDNQPQHF. The CDR3 DNA follows: TGTGCCGGTGGAGAGGGGGAGAACGACAATCAGCCCCAGCATTTT.

The chain couples TRBV19 to TRBJ1-5; 9 bases map to TRBD1. V lost 4 bases to trimming and J lost 5 bases; unmatched junction nucleotides: 6. CDR1 and CDR2 from the germline V gene are LNHDA and SQIVND (reference sequence). The CDR3 extends over 15 amino acids. The CDR3 DNA follows: TGTGCCAGTAGTAGGGGACAGGGAAGAGATCAGCCCCAGCATTTT. It encodes CASSRGQGRDQPQHF.

This chain connects TRBV7-2 to TRBJ1-2; no firm D call. The germline V and J ends were trimmed by 6 bases and 4 bases, with 12 bases remaining between them. This CDR3 is built from 13 residues. Germline loops: CDR1 SGHTA, CDR2 FQGNSA. This CDR3 reads CASRVGELYGYTF. CDR3 DNA: TGTGCCAGCAGGGTCGGAGAACTCTATGGCTACACCTTC. Filled out from reference TRBV7-2 and TRBJ1-2, the complete variable domain reads GAGVSQSPSNKVTEKGKDVELRCDPISGHTALYWYRQSLGQGLEFLIYFQGNSAPDKSGLPSDRFSAERTGGSVSTLTIQRTQQEDSAVYLCASRVGELYGYTFGSGTRLTVV.

The V and J genes are TRBV30 and TRBJ1-5; 7 bases are shared with TRBD1. CDR1 and CDR2 (germline): GTSNPN, SVGIG (reference sequence). The ends lost 3 bases at V and 5 bases at J; junction bases unmatched: 4. The CDR3 has 13 residues. The CDR3 region has the DNA TGTGCCTGGAGCCGACAGGGTGATCAGCCCCAGCATTTT. It yields the protein CAWSRQGDQPQHF.